The clone carrying this T cell receptor beta chain was detected only a few times. Antigen unknown. Method: immunoSEQ multiplex PCR; TCRdb's copy keeps in-frame clones and lacks some. The repertoire holds thousands of clones, with over 60% as singletons. The sample originates from a study of CD8 T cell repertoires and HIV-1 epitope variants. About the research overall: Enriched T cells were co-cultured with equal numbers of autologous T cell-negative antigen-presenting cells. A roughly ten-day culture received IL-2, IL-7 and IL-15 on days 3 and 7. Overall study results and limits: Of 9 or 10 antigen-specific beta clonotypes, five to seven appeared to cross-react with escape variants. Only beta chains were identified, marking proliferation to antigen, not function.

Sequencing input: cultured CD8+ T cells derived from PBMCs. The TCR was taken from a male donor with HIV.

CDR3 protein: CASSQDPQPAYEQYF. In nucleotides, the CDR3 is TGCGCCAGCAGCCAAGATCCCCAGCCTGCCTACGAGCAGTACTTC. J is TRBJ2-7 and V is TRBV4-1; no reliable D call. Between the trimmed V and J ends, which lost 0 bases and 2 bases, there was a span of 11 bases. Germline V CDR1 and CDR2: MGHRA, YSYEKL. The CDR3 sequence is 15 residues long.